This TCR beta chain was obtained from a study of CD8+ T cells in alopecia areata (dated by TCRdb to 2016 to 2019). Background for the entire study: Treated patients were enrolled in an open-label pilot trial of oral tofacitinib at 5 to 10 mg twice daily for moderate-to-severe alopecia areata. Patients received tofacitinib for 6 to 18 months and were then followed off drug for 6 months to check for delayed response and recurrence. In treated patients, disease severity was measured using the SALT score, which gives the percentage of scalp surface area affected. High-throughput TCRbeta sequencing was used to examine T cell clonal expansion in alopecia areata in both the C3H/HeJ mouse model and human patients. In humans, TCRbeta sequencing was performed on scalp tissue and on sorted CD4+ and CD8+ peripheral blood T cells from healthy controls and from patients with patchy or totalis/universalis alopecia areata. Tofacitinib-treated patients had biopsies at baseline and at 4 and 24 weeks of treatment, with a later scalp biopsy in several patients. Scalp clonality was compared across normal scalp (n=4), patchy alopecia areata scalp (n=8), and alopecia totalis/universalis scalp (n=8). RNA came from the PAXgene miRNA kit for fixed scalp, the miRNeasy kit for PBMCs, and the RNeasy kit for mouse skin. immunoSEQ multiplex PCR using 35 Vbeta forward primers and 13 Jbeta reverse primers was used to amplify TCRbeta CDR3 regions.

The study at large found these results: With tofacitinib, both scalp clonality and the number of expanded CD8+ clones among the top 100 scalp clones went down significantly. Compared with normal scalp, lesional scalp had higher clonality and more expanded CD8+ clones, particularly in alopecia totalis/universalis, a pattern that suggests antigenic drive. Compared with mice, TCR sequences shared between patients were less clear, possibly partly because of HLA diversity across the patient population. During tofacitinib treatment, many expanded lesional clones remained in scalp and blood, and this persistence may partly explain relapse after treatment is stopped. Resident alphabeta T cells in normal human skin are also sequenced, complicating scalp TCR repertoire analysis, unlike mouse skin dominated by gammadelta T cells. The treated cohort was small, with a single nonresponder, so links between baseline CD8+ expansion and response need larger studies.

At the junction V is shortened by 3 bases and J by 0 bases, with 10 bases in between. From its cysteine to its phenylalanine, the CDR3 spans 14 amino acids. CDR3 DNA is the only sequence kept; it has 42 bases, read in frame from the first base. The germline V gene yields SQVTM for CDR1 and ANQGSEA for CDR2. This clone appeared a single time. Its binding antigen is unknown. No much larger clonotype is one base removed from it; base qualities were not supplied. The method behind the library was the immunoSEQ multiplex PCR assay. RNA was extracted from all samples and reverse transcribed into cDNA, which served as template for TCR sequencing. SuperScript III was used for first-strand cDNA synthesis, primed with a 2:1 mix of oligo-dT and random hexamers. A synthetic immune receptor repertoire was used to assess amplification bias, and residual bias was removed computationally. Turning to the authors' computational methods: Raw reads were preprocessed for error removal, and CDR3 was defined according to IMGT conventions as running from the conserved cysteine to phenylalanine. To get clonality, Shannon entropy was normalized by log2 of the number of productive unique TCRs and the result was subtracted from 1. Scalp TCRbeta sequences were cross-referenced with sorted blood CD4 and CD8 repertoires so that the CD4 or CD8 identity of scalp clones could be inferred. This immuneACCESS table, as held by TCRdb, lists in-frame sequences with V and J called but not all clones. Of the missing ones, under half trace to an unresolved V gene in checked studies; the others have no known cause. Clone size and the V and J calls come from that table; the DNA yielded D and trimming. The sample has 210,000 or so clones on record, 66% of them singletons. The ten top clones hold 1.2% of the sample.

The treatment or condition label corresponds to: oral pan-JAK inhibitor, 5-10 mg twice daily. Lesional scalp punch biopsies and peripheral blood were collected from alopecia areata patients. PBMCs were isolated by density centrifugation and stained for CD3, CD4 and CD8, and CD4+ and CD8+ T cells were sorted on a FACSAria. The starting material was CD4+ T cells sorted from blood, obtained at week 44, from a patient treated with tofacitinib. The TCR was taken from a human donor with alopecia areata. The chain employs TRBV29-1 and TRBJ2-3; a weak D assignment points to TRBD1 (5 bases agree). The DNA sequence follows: TGCAGCGTTGACCAGGGCACTAGCACAGATACGCAGTATTTT. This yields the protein CSVDQGTSTDTQYF.